The source of this TCR beta chain is a study of T cell changes during pregnancy in multiple sclerosis. The CDR3 sequence is 14 residues long. Losses at the gene ends were 4 bases for V and 6 bases for J; bases not matched to a gene: 2. Germline CDR1 reads KGHSH; CDR2 reads LQKENI. The protocol was immunoSEQ multiplex PCR, while the TCRdb copy is restricted to in-frame clones and leaves out a portion. Of about 80,000 clones in the sample, about 92% are singletons; the top ten hold more than 1.4%. Here the sequenced sample was peripheral blood, taken before pregnancy. The J gene is TRBJ1-6, the V gene TRBV18; 8 positions agree with TRBD1. The sequence was collected from a female donor with multiple sclerosis, enrolled in a pregnancy study. The CDR3 here is CASSLGQGNSPLHF. CDR3 DNA: TGTGCCAGCTCACTCGGACAGGGTAATTCACCCCTCCACTTT.